The sample holds one count of the clone carrying this T cell receptor (beta chain). Its matching antigen is unknown. An end of the junction differs from the germline gene, which may be a read error. PCR employed 60 Vbeta and 13 Jbeta primers. Using immunoSEQ multiplex PCR, the repertoire was profiled, and TCRdb retains in-frame clones only, with some absent. The data contain 130,000 to 150,000 clones, 80% to 85% of them singletons. The CDR3 is 16 residues long. The V gene's germline CDR1 is MGHDK and CDR2 SYGVNS. This record comes from a study of cytomegalovirus exposure and HLA in healthy donors. Study findings and constraints: A classifier reportedly called cytomegalovirus status with high sensitivity and specificity. Per a later analysis, roughly 17,000 TCR beta sequences showed association with HLA alleles at 0.05 false discovery rate. Across donors, presence/absence analyses took sequencing depth to be roughly uniform.

The rearrangement joins TRBV25-1 to TRBJ2-7, with D unclear. The receptor's source is a male donor in good health and CMV-seropositive. The sample consisted of PBMCs. CDR3: CASSDPQAFLSNEQYF. CDR3 sequence (DNA): TGTGCCAGCAGTGATCCCCAGGCTTTCCTCTCCAACGAGCAGTACTTC.